This is a list of T cell receptor beta chains from one sample in a study of cytomegalovirus exposure and HLA in healthy donors. Method: immunoSEQ multiplex PCR; TCRdb's copy keeps in-frame clones and lacks some. The repertoire has roughly 130,000 clones, roughly 80% of them found once; the top ten carry more than 2.5%. Material for sequencing was PBMCs. The receptors here all came from a male donor in good health and CMV-seronegative. The CDR3 runs from the conserved cysteine through the conserved F or W. Each record gives: V gene, J gene, D gene, clone size, CDR3 DNA, CDR3 protein. D genes are given only for firm matches. Clone size appears in some rows only: once, few, many, or a class for an expanded clone.

TRBV2	TRBJ2-2	.	few	TGTGCCAGCAGTGAGGTACGCGGCGGGGAGCTGTTTTTT	CASSEVRGGELFF
TRBV28	TRBJ1-1	TRBD1	.	TGTGCCAGCAGTTTACCTGACAGGGTGGGCACTGAAGCTTTCTTT	CASSLPDRVGTEAFF
TRBV11-2	TRBJ2-7	.	.	TGTGCCAGCAGCTTAGGCGGTGACTCCTACGAGCAGTACTTC	CASSLGGDSYEQYF
TRBV19	TRBJ2-7	TRBD1	.	TGTGCCAGTAGTATAGGGGACAGGGGAAACGAGCAGTACTTC	CASSIGDRGNEQYF
TRBV5-4	TRBJ2-6	TRBD1	.	TGTGCCAGCGGTAAGGGGACAGCTTCTGGGGCCAACGTCCTGACTTTC	CASGKGTASGANVLTF
TRBV30	TRBJ2-6	.	.	TGTGCCTGGAACAGCAGGAGCTCTGGGGCCAACGGCCTGACTTTC	CAWNSRSSGANGLTF
TRBV19	TRBJ2-6	.	.	TGTGCCAGTAGTAGGGGATCAGGGGCCAACGGCCTGACTTTC	CASSRGSGANGLTF
TRBV6-1	TRBJ2-1	.	.	TGTGCCAGCAGTGTAGTCTCAGGGTACAATGAGCAGTTCTTC	CASSVVSGYNEQFF
TRBV7-3	TRBJ2-1	TRBD2	once	TGTGCCAGCAGCTTAGCGGGGGAGCACAATGAGCAGTTCTTC	CASSLAGEHNEQFF
TRBV11-2	TRBJ2-7	TRBD1	once	TGTGCCAGCAGCTTAACAGGGGGCAAGACCTACGAGCAGTACTTC	CASSLTGGKTYEQYF
TRBV18	TRBJ2-7	.	few	TGTGCCAGCTCACCGGCTCGAATCTACGAGCAGTACTTC	CASSPARIYEQYF
TRBV7-9	TRBJ2-3	TRBD2	few	TGTTCCAGCAGCTTCCCTGCTAGCGGGGAGGATACGCAGTATTTT	CSSSFPASGEDTQYF
TRBV5-1	TRBJ2-5	.	.	TGCGCCAGCAGCGCGGGACTGGGTATGGAGACCCAGTACTTC	CASSAGLGMETQYF
TRBV27	TRBJ2-7	.	.	TGTGCCAGCAGCCCTCATGGGGCAGATAGCTCCTACGAGCAGTACTTC	CASSPHGADSSYEQYF
TRBV5-4	TRBJ2-3	.	.	TGTGCCAGCAGCTTTTCAGGGGACACAGATACGCAGTATTTT	CASSFSGDTDTQYF
TRBV4-3	TRBJ1-1	.	once	TGCGCCAGCAGCCACTCCTCAGGGGAATTTGTCGCTTTCTTT	CASSHSSGEFVAFF
TRBV14	TRBJ2-1	TRBD2	.	TGTGCCAGCACCTGGGGACTAGCGCGAACCGACAATGAGCAGTTCTTC	CASTWGLARTDNEQFF
TRBV10-3	TRBJ2-5	.	.	TGTGCCATCAGTGAGCCTACAAATACCCCGGGGGAGACCCAGTACTTC	CAISEPTNTPGETQYF
TRBV30	TRBJ1-5	TRBD1	.	TGTGCCTGGAGTGTACTGACAGGGGTGGATCAGCCCCAGCATTTT	CAWSVLTGVDQPQHF
TRBV6-5	TRBJ2-2	.	few	TGTGCCAGCAGCCGGAACACCGGGGAGCTGTTTTTT	CASSRNTGELFF
TRBV18	TRBJ1-5	TRBD1	.	TGTGCCAGCTCACAGGGGGCAGGGCCCAATCAGCCCCAGCATTTT	CASSQGAGPNQPQHF
TRBV6-5	TRBJ1-2	.	.	TGTGCCAGCAGTTATTCTAGGGTAGGGGTAGATGGCTACACCTTC	CASSYSRVGVDGYTF
TRBV28	TRBJ2-1	TRBD1	.	TGTGCCAGCAGTCCCCGGACAGGTTACTACAATGAGCAGTTCTTC	CASSPRTGYYNEQFF
TRBV28	TRBJ2-7	TRBD2	.	TGTGCCAGCCGGGGGGGGCTCTACGAGCAGTACTTC	CASRGGLYEQYF
TRBV6-5	TRBJ1-2	.	.	TGTGCCAGCAGTTACGGACGGGAGAACTATGGCTACACCTTC	CASSYGRENYGYTF
TRBV5-1	TRBJ2-3	.	.	TGCGCCAGCAGCTTGGCCCAGGGGGGCCCAGATACGCAGTATTTT	CASSLAQGGPDTQYF
TRBV7-9	TRBJ2-7	.	few	TGTGCCAGCAGATTTGACACCAACGAGCAGTACTTC	CASRFDTNEQYF
TRBV7-2	TRBJ1-5	.	.	TGTGCCAGCAGCTTATCGGAGGGTAGCAATCAGCCCCAGCATTTT	CASSLSEGSNQPQHF
TRBV30	TRBJ1-1	.	.	TGTGCCTGGGAAGCGGCTCGTGGGACTGAAGCTTTCTTT	CAWEAARGTEAFF
TRBV5-1	TRBJ1-4	TRBD1	.	TGCGCCAGCAGCTCCTGGACAGGGGGTCGTGAAAAACTGTTTTTT	CASSSWTGGREKLFF
TRBV5-1	TRBJ2-3	.	.	TGCGCCAGCAGCTTGAGGCGGGGCACCACAGATACGCAGTATTTT	CASSLRRGTTDTQYF
TRBV5-8	TRBJ2-3	.	.	TGTGCCAGCAGCTGGGGCAGACTGAGGACAGATACGCAGTATTTT	CASSWGRLRTDTQYF
TRBV21-1	TRBJ1-2	.	.	TGTGCCAGCAGCAAAAGGGGGCAGGCCTGGAGTGGCTACACCTTC	CASSKRGQAWSGYTF
TRBV11-2	TRBJ2-4	.	.	TGTGCCAGCAGCTTAGATCCCCTCAGGGGGGTGGAGAACAGTCAGTACTTC	CASSLDPLRGVENSQYF
TRBV25-1	TRBJ1-1	TRBD1	few	TGTGCCAGCAGTGCGGGGACAGGGGGCCACCAGAACACTGAAGCTTTCTTT	CASSAGTGGHQNTEAFF
TRBV14	TRBJ2-7	TRBD1	.	TGTGCCAGCAGCCACTTCCGGCGGGACAGGGGAACCTACGAGCAGTACTTC	CASSHFRRDRGTYEQYF
TRBV19	TRBJ1-2	.	.	TGTGCCAGTAGGGCAGGGTGGAACTATGGCTACACCTTC	CASRAGWNYGYTF
TRBV5-6	TRBJ1-6	.	.	TGTGCCAGCAGCCACAGGGTGGGGAAGGCCTATAATTCACCCCTCCACTTT	CASSHRVGKAYNSPLHF
TRBV11-2	TRBJ2-5	TRBD1	.	TGTGCCAGCAGCCGGACAGGGGGTCGGGAGACCCAGTACTTC	CASSRTGGRETQYF
TRBV25-1	TRBJ1-5	.	.	TGTGCCAGCAGTGATGCAAAGGACAGTAGCAATCAGCCCCAGCATTTT	CASSDAKDSSNQPQHF
TRBV4-3	TRBJ2-1	TRBD2	.	TGCGCCAGCAGCCAAGATGGAGCTAGCGGGGGACCCAATGAGCAGTTCTTC	CASSQDGASGGPNEQFF
TRBV11-2	TRBJ1-1	.	.	TGTGCCAGCAGCTTAGGAGGGAACACTGAAGCTTTCTTT	CASSLGGNTEAFF
TRBV4-3	TRBJ1-2	.	.	TGCGCCAGCAGCCAAGAGAGATGGGGCGGCTACACCTTC	CASSQERWGGYTF
TRBV29-1	TRBJ2-7	.	.	TGCAGCGGTAAGGGGTCCTACGAGCAGTACTTC	CSGKGSYEQYF
TRBV7-9	TRBJ2-1	.	.	TGTGCCAGCAGCCACCCTACTAGTAACGACTGGAGTGAGCAGTTCTTC	CASSHPTSNDWSEQFF
TRBV28	TRBJ2-3	TRBD1	few	TGTGCCAGCAGTTCCCCCGGGACAGCCAGCACAGATACGCAGTATTTT	CASSSPGTASTDTQYF
TRBV18	TRBJ1-1	.	.	TGTGCCAGCTCACCTCGACCCGTAATAGTCGGAGGCACTGAAGCTTTCTTT	CASSPRPVIVGGTEAFF
TRBV11-2	TRBJ2-7	TRBD1	.	TGTGCCAGCCACTCTGTGCGACAGGGTTCCTACGAGCAGTACTTC	CASHSVRQGSYEQYF
TRBV11-2	TRBJ2-3	.	.	TGTGCCGGCAGCTTAGACCGAGGTGGGGGAGGAGATACGCAGTATTTT	CAGSLDRGGGGDTQYF
TRBV4-3	TRBJ1-3	.	.	TGCGCCAGCAGCCAAGAACTCCCCCCCGCGAGCTCTGGAAACACCATATATTTT	CASSQELPPASSGNTIYF
TRBV18	TRBJ1-5	TRBD1	few	TGTGCCAGCTCACCGTTAGGGACAGGGGGGCAGCCCCAGCATTTT	CASSPLGTGGQPQHF
TRBV5-4	TRBJ2-7	TRBD1	.	TGTGCCAGCAGCCCGGTCGGGACAGTCACCTACGAGCAGTACTTC	CASSPVGTVTYEQYF